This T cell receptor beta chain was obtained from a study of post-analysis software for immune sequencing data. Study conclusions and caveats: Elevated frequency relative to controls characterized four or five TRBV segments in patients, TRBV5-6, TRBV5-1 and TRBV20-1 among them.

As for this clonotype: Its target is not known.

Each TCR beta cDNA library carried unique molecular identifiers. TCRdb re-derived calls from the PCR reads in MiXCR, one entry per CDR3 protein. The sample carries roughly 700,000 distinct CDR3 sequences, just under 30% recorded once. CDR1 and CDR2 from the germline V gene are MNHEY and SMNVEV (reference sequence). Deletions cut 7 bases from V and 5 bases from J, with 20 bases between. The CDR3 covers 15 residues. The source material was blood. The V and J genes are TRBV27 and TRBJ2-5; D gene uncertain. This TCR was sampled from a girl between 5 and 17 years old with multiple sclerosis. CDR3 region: CASTPSGGLGETQYF. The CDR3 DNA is TGTGCCAGCACCCCTTCTGGTGGGTTAGGGGAGACCCAGTACTTC.